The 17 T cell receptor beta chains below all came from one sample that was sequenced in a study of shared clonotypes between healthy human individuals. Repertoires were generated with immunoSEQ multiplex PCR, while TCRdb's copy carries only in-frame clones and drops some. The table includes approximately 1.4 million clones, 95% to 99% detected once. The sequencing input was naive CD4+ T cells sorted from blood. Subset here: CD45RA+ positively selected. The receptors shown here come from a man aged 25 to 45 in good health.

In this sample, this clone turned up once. The CDR3 coding sequence is TGTGCCAGCAGTCCCGCGGGACTCCCGGTTGCCCAGTACTTC. Its protein product is CASSPAGLPVAQYF. This chain uses TRBV11-2 with TRBJ2-5; TRBD2 might be the D (6 bases). This CDR3 comprises 14 residues. The V gene's germline CDR1 is SGHAT and CDR2 FQNNGV. Trimming cost V 6 bases and J 9 bases, with 20 bases left between them.

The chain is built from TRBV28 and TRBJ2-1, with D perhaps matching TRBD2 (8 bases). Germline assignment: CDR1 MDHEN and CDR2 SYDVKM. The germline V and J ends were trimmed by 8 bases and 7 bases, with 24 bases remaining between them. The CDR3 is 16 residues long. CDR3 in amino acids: CASRKGGPGGLNEQFF. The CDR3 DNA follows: TGTGCCAGCCGGAAAGGGGGCCCGGGAGGGCTAAATGAGCAGTTCTTC.

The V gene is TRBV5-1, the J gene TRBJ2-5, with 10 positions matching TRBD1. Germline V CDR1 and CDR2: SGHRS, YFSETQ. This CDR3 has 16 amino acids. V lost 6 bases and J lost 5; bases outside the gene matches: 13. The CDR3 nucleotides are TGCGCCAGCACCAAGCACGGACAGGGGGTCTTGGAGACCCAGTACTTC. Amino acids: CASTKHGQGVLETQYF.

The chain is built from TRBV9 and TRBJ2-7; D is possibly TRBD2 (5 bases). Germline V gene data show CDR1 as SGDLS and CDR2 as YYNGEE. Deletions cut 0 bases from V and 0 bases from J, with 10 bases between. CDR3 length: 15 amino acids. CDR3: CASSVEAGNSYEQYF. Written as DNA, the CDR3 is TGTGCCAGCAGCGTAGAGGCGGGTAACTCCTACGAGCAGTACTTC.

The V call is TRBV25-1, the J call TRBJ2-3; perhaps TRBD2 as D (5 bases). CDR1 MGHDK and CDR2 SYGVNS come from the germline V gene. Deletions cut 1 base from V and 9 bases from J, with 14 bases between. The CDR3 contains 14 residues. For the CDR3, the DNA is TGTGCCAGCAGTGAATCCATGGGAGCTAAAACGCAGTATTTT. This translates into CASSESMGAKTQYF.

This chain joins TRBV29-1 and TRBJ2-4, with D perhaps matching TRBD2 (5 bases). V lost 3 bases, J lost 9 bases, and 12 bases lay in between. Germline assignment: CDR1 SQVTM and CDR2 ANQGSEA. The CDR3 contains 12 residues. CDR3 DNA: TGCAGCGTTGAGTGGCGGGTGGGCATTCAGTACTTC. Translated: CSVEWRVGIQYF.

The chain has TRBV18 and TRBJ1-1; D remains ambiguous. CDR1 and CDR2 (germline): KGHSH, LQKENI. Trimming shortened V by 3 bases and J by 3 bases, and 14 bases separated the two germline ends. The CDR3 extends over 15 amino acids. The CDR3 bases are TGTGCCAGCTCACCCAAAATAAACGGGGACACTGAAGCTTTCTTT. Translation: CASSPKINGDTEAFF.

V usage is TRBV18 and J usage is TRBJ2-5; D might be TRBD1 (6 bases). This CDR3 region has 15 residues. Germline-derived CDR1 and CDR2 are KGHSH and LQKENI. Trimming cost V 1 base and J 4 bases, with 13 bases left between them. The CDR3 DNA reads TGTGCCAGCTCACCACGATACAGGGCAGGAGAGACCCAGTACTTC. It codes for CASSPRYRAGETQYF.

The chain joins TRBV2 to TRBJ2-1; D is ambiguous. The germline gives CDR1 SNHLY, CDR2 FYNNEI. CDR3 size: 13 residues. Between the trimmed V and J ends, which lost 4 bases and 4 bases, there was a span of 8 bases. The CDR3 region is CASSVDGYNEQFF. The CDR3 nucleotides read TGTGCCAGCAGTGTGGACGGGTACAATGAGCAGTTCTTC.

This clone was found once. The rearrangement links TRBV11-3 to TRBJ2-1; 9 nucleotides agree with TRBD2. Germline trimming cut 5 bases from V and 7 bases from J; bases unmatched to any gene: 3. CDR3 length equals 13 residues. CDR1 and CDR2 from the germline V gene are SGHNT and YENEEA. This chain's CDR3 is CASSISGRNEQFF. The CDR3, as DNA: TGTGCCAGCAGCATTAGCGGGAGAAATGAGCAGTTCTTC.

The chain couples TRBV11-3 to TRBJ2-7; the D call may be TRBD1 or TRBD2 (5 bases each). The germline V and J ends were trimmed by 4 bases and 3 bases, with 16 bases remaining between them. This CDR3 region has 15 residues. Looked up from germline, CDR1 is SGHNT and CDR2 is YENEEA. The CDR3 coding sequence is TGTGCCAGCAGCTCTCGGGACGGAGGACACTACGAGCAGTACTTC. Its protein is CASSSRDGGHYEQYF.

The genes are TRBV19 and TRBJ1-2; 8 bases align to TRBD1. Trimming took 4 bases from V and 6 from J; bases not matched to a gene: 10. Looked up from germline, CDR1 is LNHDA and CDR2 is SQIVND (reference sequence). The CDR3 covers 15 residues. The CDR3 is CASSTNPGQVDGYTF. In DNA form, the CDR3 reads TGTGCCAGTAGTACCAATCCGGGACAGGTCGATGGCTACACCTTC. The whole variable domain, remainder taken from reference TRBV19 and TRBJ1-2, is DGGITQSPKYLFRKEGQNVTLSCEQNLNHDAMYWYRQDPGQGLRLIYYSQIVNDFQKGDIAEGYSVSREKKESFPLTVTSAQKNPTAFYLCASSTNPGQVDGYTFGSGTRLTVV.

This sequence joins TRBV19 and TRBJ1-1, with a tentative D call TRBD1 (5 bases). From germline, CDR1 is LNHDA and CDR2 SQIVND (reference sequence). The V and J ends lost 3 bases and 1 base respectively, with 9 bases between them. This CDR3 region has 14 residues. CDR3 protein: CASSIERGNTEAFF. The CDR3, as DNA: TGTGCCAGTAGTATCGAGAGGGGGAACACTGAAGCTTTCTTT. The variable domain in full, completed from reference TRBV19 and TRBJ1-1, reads DGGITQSPKYLFRKEGQNVTLSCEQNLNHDAMYWYRQDPGQGLRLIYYSQIVNDFQKGDIAEGYSVSREKKESFPLTVTSAQKNPTAFYLCASSIERGNTEAFFGQGTRLTVV.

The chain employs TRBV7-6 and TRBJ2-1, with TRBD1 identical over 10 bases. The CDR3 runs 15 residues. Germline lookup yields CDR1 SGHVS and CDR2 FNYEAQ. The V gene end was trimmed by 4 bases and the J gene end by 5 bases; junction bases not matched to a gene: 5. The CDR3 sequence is CASSSVGQGDNEQFF. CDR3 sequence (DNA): TGTGCCAGCAGCTCCGTAGGACAGGGGGACAATGAGCAGTTCTTC.

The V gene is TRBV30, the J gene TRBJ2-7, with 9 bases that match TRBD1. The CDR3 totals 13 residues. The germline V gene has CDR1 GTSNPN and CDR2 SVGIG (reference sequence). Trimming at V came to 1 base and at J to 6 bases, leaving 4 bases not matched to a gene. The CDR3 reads CAWSGDRDSEQYF. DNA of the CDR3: TGTGCCTGGAGTGGGGACAGGGACAGCGAGCAGTACTTC. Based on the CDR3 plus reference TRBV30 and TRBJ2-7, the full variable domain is SQTIHQWPATLVQPVGSPLSLECTVEGTSNPNLYWYRQAAGRGLQLLFYSVGIGQISSEVPQNLSASRPQDRQFILSSKKLLLSDSGFYLCAWSGDRDSEQYFGPGTRLTVT.

CDR3 DNA sequence: TGTGCCAGCAGTCCCGGGACGGGTAAGACCCAGTACTTC. It specifies CASSPGTGKTQYF. This sequence joins TRBV27 and TRBJ2-5; D tentatively reads TRBD1 or TRBD2 (5 bases each). CDR1 is MNHEY, CDR2 SMNVEV, per germline (reference sequence). This CDR3 contains 13 residues. The V gene lost 5 bases and the J gene lost 6 bases, with 13 bases spanning the gap.

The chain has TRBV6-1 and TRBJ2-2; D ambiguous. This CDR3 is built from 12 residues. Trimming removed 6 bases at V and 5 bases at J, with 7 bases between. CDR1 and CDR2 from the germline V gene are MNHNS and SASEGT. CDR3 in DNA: TGTGCCAGCAGAGCTGAGACCGGGGAGCTGTTTTTT. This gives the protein CASRAETGELFF.